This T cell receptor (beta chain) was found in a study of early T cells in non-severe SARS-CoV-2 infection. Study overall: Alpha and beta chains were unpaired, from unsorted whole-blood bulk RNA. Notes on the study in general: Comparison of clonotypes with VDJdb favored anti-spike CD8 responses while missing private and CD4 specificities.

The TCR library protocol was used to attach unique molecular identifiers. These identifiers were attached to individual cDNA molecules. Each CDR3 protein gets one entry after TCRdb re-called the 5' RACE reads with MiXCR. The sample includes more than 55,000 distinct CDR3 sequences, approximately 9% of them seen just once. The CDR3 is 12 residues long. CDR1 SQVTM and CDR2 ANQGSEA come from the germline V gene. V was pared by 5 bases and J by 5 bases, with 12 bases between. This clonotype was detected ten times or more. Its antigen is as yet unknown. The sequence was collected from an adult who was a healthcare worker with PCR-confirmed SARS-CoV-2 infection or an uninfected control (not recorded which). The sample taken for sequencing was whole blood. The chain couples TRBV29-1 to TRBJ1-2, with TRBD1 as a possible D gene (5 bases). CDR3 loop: CSVYETAYGYTF. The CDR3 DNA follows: TGCAGCGTTTATGAGACAGCTTATGGCTACACCTTC.